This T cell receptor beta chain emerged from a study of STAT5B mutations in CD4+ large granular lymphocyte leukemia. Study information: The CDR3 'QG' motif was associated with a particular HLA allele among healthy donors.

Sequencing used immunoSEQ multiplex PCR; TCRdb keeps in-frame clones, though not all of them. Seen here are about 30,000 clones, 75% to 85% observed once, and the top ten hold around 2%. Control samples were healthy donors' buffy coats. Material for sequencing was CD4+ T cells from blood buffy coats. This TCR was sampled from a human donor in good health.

The CDR3 DNA is TGCGCCAGCAGCCAAGATAGATCGGCGGCGAACACCGGGGAGCTGTTTTTT. It codes for CASSQDRSAANTGELFF. The chain has TRBV4-3 and TRBJ2-2; D is uncertain. The CDR3 spans 17 residues. V lost 0 bases and J 0 bases, leaving 11 bases between the germline ends. The germline V gene encodes CDR1 LGHNA and CDR2 YSLEER.